This is a list of T cell receptor beta chains from one sample in a study of shared clonotypes between healthy human individuals. The repertoire was sequenced with immunoSEQ multiplex PCR; TCRdb's copy has only in-frame clones and lacks some. Of a few hundred thousand clones in the sample, around 95% are singletons; the top ten hold 0.095% to 0.12%. The sample consisted of naive CD8+ T cells sorted from blood. The receptor source for this set is a woman aged 25 to 39 in good health. CDR3s include the opening cysteine and the closing phenylalanine or tryptophan. D genes are given only for firm matches. Size values are once, few and many counts, or a class for expanded clones, and some rows have none.

>NA|TRBJ2-2|NA|TRBV28
TGTGCCAGCATTGGGGGGAACACCGGGGAGCTGTTTTTT
CASIGGNTGELFF
>NA|TRBJ2-7|NA|TRBV5-6
TGTGCCAGCAGCCATTCGGGGTCTGCTGCCTACGAGCAGTACTTC
CASSHSGSAAYEQYF
>NA|TRBJ2-7|NA|TRBV28
TGTGCCAGCAGTTTAACCCATCAGGGCTCCTACGAGCAGTACTTC
CASSLTHQGSYEQYF
>NA|TRBJ2-7|NA|TRBV4-1
TGCGCCAGCAGCCAAGTGGAAGGTGTTTCCTACGAGCAGTACTTC
CASSQVEGVSYEQYF
>NA|TRBJ1-1|NA|TRBV19
TGTGCCAGTAGTATAGCAGAAATTGGCACTGAAGCTTTCTTT
CASSIAEIGTEAFF
>NA|TRBJ1-2|NA|TRBV28
TGTGCCAGCAGCCCGAGACAGGTACTTTATGGCTACACCTTC
CASSPRQVLYGYTF
>TRBD1|TRBJ1-2|once|TRBV27
TGTGCCAGCAGTTACAACGTGGGGACAGGGGTTTCCCCCTATGGCTACACCTTC
CASSYNVGTGVSPYGYTF
>NA|TRBJ1-2|NA|TRBV28
TGTGCCAGCAGTTCCCGGGGGGCAGCTAACTATGGCTACACCTTC
CASSSRGAANYGYTF
>NA|TRBJ2-7|once|TRBV28
TGTGCCAGCAGCCTGGGAAGCTACGAGCAGTACTTC
CASSLGSYEQYF
>TRBD2|TRBJ2-5|NA|TRBV7-2
TGTGCCAGCAGCTTAGATGGCGGGAGCCGGGAGACCCAGTACTTC
CASSLDGGSRETQYF
>NA|TRBJ2-2|NA|TRBV19
TGTGCCAGTAGTACCGGGACCTTGGACACCGGGGAGCTGTTTTTT
CASSTGTLDTGELFF
>NA|TRBJ2-5|once|TRBV11-2
TGTGCCAGCAGCACCTTGACTGGTCAAGAGACCCAGTACTTC
CASSTLTGQETQYF
>TRBD1|TRBJ1-1|NA|TRBV6-5
TGTGCCAGCAGTTACATGACAGGGGATTCTGAACAAGCTTTCTTT
CASSYMTGDSEQAFF
>NA|TRBJ1-5|NA|TRBV4-1
TGCGCCAGCAGCCGACGACATGGGGAGGGAGGTCAGCCCCAGCATTTT
CASSRRHGEGGQPQHF
>NA|TRBJ2-6|once|TRBV28
TGTGCCAGCAGTTTATACGTTCCCTGGGCAGAAGTTGTCTCTGGGGCCAACGTCCTGACTTTC
CASSLYVPWAEVVSGANVLTF
>NA|TRBJ1-1|NA|TRBV19
TGTGCCAGTAGTATAGATCTATCGACGGGCACTGAAGCTTTCTTT
CASSIDLSTGTEAFF
>NA|TRBJ2-1|NA|TRBV29-1
TGCAGCGTTTTCTTTCAAGATACCTACAATGAGCAGTTCTTC
CSVFFQDTYNEQFF
>NA|TRBJ1-1|NA|TRBV6-1
TGTGCCAGCAGTGAGGCAGGGGCCACCCCGAACACTGAAGCTTTCTTT
CASSEAGATPNTEAFF
>NA|TRBJ2-7|NA|TRBV25-1
TGTGCCAGCAGTGAAGACAGACCTTACGAGCAGTACTTC
CASSEDRPYEQYF
>NA|TRBJ2-1|NA|TRBV5-6
TGTGCCAGCAGCGCATCGGGGGAGGTCTATGAGCAGTTCTTC
CASSASGEVYEQFF
>TRBD1|TRBJ1-4|once|TRBV4-1
TGCGCCAGCAGCCAGACAGGGGTCAGTGAAAAACTGTTTTTT
CASSQTGVSEKLFF
>NA|TRBJ2-2|NA|TRBV6-5
TGTGCCAGCAGTTCAACGACGGGACTGAACACCGGGGAGCTGTTTTTT
CASSSTTGLNTGELFF
>TRBD2|TRBJ2-1|NA|TRBV27
TGTGCCAGCAGCCCCGGGACTAGCGGGAGGTTTGAGCAGTTCTTC
CASSPGTSGRFEQFF
>NA|TRBJ2-5|NA|TRBV6-5
TGTGCCAGCAGTTACAGTTCAGGGACTGGAGAGACCCAGTACTTC
CASSYSSGTGETQYF
>TRBD2|TRBJ2-3|NA|TRBV28
TGTGCCAGCAGAATCGCGCGGGAGGGCCTTGATACGCAGTATTTT
CASRIAREGLDTQYF
>TRBD2|TRBJ2-7|NA|TRBV14
TGTGCCAGCAGCCTTAGCGGGAGGCCCACCTACGAGCAGTACTTC
CASSLSGRPTYEQYF
>NA|TRBJ2-7|NA|TRBV6-1
TGTGCCAGCAGTGAATTCACAGGGAGTTACTACGAGCAGTACTTC
CASSEFTGSYYEQYF
>NA|TRBJ2-1|once|TRBV6-4
TGTGCCAGCAGTGACGGCTATCGTTCCTACAATGAGCAGTTCTTC
CASSDGYRSYNEQFF
>NA|TRBJ1-2|few|TRBV27
TGTGCCAGCAGTTTATCGGAGGGGAACTATGGCTACACCTTC
CASSLSEGNYGYTF
>NA|TRBJ2-2|once|TRBV14
TGTGCCAGCAGCCAATTTTTTAACGCGAACACCGGGGAGCTGTTTTTT
CASSQFFNANTGELFF
>TRBD1|TRBJ2-7|NA|TRBV27
TGTGCCAGCAGTACGGACAGGGGACACGAGCAGTACTTC
CASSTDRGHEQYF
>TRBD1|TRBJ2-7|once|TRBV13
TGTGCCAGCAGCTTAGAACAGGGGCCCTACGAGCAGTACTTC
CASSLEQGPYEQYF
>TRBD2|TRBJ2-2|NA|TRBV11-2
TGTGCCAGCAGCCCCGGGGGGATCCCCGGGGAGCTGTTTTTT
CASSPGGIPGELFF
>NA|TRBJ1-1|NA|TRBV19
TGTGCCAGTAGTATCGAGGGCGAGGGCACTGAAGCTTTCTTT
CASSIEGEGTEAFF
>NA|TRBJ2-7|NA|TRBV9
TGTGCCAGCAGCGTAGGTTTAGGGGGACGGAACTACGAGCAGTACTTC
CASSVGLGGRNYEQYF
>TRBD1|TRBJ1-2|NA|TRBV2
TGTGCCAGCAGGGGGACAGGAGAAGATGGCTACACCTTC
CASRGTGEDGYTF
>TRBD1|TRBJ1-1|NA|TRBV9
TGTGCCAGCAGCGTAGGTGTGACAGGGGGAGCTTTCTTT
CASSVGVTGGAFF